These 23 T cell receptor beta chains were sequenced from one sample in a study of monozygotic twins with inflammatory bowel disease. From the 5' RACE reads, TCRdb lists one entry per CDR3 protein and no DNA. This repertoire includes about 210,000 distinct CDR3 sequences. The sequencing input was blood. These receptors came from a human donor with ulcerative colitis or Crohn's disease, or a healthy co-twin of an affected twin (not recorded which).

This chain connects TRBV15 to TRBJ2-1; without DNA, the TCRdb call of TRBD1 cannot be checked. Germline CDR1 reads LNHNV; CDR2 reads YYDKDF (reference sequence). CDR3 length: 15 residues. CDR3 residues: CATKSREGTYNEQFF.

The V and J genes are TRBV5-1 and TRBJ1-6. This CDR3 comprises 15 residues. CDR1 SGHRS and CDR2 YFSETQ come from the germline V gene. CDR3 protein: CASSFTAGDNSPLHF.

The chain recombines TRBV29-1 with TRBJ2-7. The CDR3 has 12 amino acids. CDR1 is SQVTM, CDR2 ANQGSEA, per germline. This chain's CDR3 is CSVATAVDEQYF.

This chain links TRBV20-1 with TRBJ2-3; the TCRdb D gene call, TRBD2, has no DNA to confirm it. The CDR3 runs to 14 residues. Germline V CDR1 and CDR2: DFQATT, SNEGSKA (reference sequence). CDR3 sequence: CSAEPGLGIDTQYF.

V is TRBV5-1 and J is TRBJ1-4. Germline CDR1 is SGHRS and CDR2 is YFSETQ. CDR3 length: 14 amino acids. The CDR3 spells CASSRGLPNEKLFF.

The rearrangement uses TRBV5-1 and TRBJ2-2; TCRdb's D gene call, TRBD1, goes unchecked for lack of DNA. This CDR3 has 19 residues. CDR1 SGHRS and CDR2 YFSETQ come from the germline V gene. CDR3: CASSRDSFTAPFDTGELFF.

The V gene is TRBV12-3 or TRBV12-4, the J gene TRBJ1-1. This CDR3 has 14 residues. The CDR3 reads CASSLSPENTEAFF.

The J gene is TRBJ1-2, the V gene TRBV28; the D call of TRBD1 rests on TCRdb alone, since no DNA is present to check it. Germline V gene lookup returns CDR1 MDHEN and CDR2 SYDVKM. This CDR3 contains 14 residues. This CDR3 is CASSPRWDNYGYTF.

The genes are TRBV20-1 and TRBJ2-1; TCRdb calls TRBD1, which cannot be checked without DNA. The CDR3 totals 17 residues. Per germline, CDR1 DFQATT and CDR2 SNEGSKA (reference sequence). CDR3 region: CSARGSEFPPYNNEQFF.

The chain employs TRBV7-9 and TRBJ2-3; TCRdb's D call of TRBD2 is untestable without DNA. The CDR3 has 17 residues. The germline CDR1 and CDR2 sequences are SEHNR and FQNEAQ (reference sequence). This CDR3 is CASSLAASGGATDTQYF.

The chain's CDR3 is CSAIRGVEDTQYF. V gene TRBV20-1 combines with J gene TRBJ2-3; the TRBD2 assignment by TCRdb is unverifiable without DNA. Germline V gene sequence: CDR1 DFQATT, CDR2 SNEGSKA (reference sequence). The CDR3 covers 13 residues.

The chain carries TRBV5-1 and TRBJ1-1. The CDR3 spans 15 residues. Germline loops: CDR1 SGHRS, CDR2 YFSETQ. CDR3 in amino acids: CASSLERTENTEAFF.

The chain joins TRBV7-9 to TRBJ1-1; with no DNA, the TCRdb D assignment of TRBD1 cannot be verified. The CDR3 extends over 15 amino acids. CDR1 and CDR2 from the germline V gene are SEHNR and FQNEAQ (reference sequence). CDR3 amino acids: CASSTGVRTDNWAFF.

The chain has TRBV7-6 and TRBJ2-3. The CDR3 contains 15 residues. Germline CDR1 reads SGHVS; CDR2 reads FNYEAQ. The CDR3 reads CASSLSRRATDTQYF.

The chain employs TRBV6-1 and TRBJ1-4; absent DNA, TCRdb's TRBD1 call cannot be checked. This CDR3 has 14 amino acids. Looked up from germline, CDR1 is MNHNS and CDR2 is SASEGT. CDR3 sequence reads: CASSLNRQEEKLFF.

The rearrangement links TRBV5-8 to TRBJ2-3; as DNA is missing, the TRBD1 call by TCRdb cannot be tested. Germline lookup yields CDR1 SGHTS and CDR2 YDEGEE. This CDR3 has 15 residues. CDR3 sequence: CASSSNTGLGDTQYF.

V usage is TRBV12-3 or TRBV12-4 and J usage is TRBJ1-2. The CDR3 totals 13 residues. CDR3 amino acids: CASSLRPNYGYTF.

This chain uses TRBV2 with TRBJ1-2; without DNA, the TCRdb call of TRBD1 cannot be checked. Germline CDR1 SNHLY, CDR2 FYNNEI. This CDR3 spans 16 amino acids. The CDR3 loop reads CASSVDRGGSNYGYTF.

The chain links TRBV4-1 to TRBJ1-6; TCRdb picks TRBD1, but there is no DNA to check that call. Per the germline V gene, CDR1 is MGHRA and CDR2 is YSYEKL. This CDR3 region has 17 residues. CDR3: CASSQEARAGLDSPLHF.

The chain recombines TRBV10-3 with TRBJ2-3. Germline V gene lookup returns CDR1 ENHRY and CDR2 SYGVKD. The CDR3 extends over 16 amino acids. CDR3 in amino acids: CAIGDPLLTSTDTQYF.

The J gene is TRBJ2-2, the V gene TRBV12-3 or TRBV12-4; checking the TCRdb D call of TRBD1 is not possible without DNA. The length of the CDR3 is 13 residues. CDR3 region: CASRQGSTGELFF.

V and J are TRBV20-1 and TRBJ2-3; TCRdb's D gene call, TRBD2, goes unchecked for lack of DNA. Germline V lookup: CDR1 DFQATT, CDR2 SNEGSKA (reference sequence). CDR3 length: 14 residues. Here the CDR3 reads CSASAAGSTDTQYF.

This chain uses TRBV5-1 with TRBJ2-1; TCRdb lists TRBD1, though no DNA is available to test this call. CDR3 length: 17 residues. CDR1 SGHRS and CDR2 YFSETQ come from the germline V gene. The CDR3 spells CASSLWGRRSSYNEQFF.